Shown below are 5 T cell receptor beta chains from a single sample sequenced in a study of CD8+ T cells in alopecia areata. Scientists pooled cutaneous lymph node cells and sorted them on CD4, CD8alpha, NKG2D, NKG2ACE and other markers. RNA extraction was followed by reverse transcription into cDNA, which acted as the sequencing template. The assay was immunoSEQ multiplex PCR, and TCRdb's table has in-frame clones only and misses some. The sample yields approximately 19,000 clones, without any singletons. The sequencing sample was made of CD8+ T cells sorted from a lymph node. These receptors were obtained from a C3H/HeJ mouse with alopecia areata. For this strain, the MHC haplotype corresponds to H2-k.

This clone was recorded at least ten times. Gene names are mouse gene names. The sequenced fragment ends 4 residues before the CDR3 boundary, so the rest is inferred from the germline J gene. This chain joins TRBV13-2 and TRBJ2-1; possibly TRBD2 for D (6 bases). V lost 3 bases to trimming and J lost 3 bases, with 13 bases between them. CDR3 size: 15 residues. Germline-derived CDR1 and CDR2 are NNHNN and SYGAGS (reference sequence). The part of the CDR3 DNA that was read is TGTGCCAGCGGTGGGGAGTGGGGGAGCTATGCT. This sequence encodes CASGGEWGSYA. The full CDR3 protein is CASGGEWGSYAEQFF.

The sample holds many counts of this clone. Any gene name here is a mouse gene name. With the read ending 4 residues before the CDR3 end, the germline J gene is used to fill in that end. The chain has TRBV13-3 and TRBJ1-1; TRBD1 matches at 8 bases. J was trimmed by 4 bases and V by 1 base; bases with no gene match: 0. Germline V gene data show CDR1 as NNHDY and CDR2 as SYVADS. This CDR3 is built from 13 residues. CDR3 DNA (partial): TGTGCCAGCAGTGATCAGGGGGCCACA. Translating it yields CASSDQGAT. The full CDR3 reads CASSDQGATEVFF.

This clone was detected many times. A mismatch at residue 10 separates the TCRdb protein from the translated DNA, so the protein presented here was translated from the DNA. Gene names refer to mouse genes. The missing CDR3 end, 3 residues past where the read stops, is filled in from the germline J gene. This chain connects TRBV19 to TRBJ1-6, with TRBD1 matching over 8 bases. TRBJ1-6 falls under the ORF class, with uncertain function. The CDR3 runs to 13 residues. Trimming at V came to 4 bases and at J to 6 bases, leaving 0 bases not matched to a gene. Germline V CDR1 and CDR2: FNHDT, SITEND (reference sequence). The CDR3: CASSGQGNSPLYF. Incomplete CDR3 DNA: TGTGCCAGCAGTGGACAGGGTAATTCGCCC.

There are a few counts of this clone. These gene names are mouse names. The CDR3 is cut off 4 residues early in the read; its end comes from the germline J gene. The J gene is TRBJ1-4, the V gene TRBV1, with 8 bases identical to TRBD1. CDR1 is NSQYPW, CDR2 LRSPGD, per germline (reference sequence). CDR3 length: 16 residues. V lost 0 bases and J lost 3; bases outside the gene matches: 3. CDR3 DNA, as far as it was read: TGCACCTGCAGTGCAGATCTGGACAGGGCCAACGAA. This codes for CTCSADLDRANE. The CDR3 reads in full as CTCSADLDRANERLFF.

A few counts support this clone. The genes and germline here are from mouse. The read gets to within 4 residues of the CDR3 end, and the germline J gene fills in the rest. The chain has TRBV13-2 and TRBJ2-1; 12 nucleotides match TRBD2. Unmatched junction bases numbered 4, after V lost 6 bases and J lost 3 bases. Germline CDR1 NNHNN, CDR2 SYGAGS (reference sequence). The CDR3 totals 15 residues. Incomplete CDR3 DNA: TGTGCCAGCGCTCGACTGGGGGGGCGCTATGCT. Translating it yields CASARLGGRYA. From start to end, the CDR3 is CASARLGGRYAEQFF.